These 29 T cell receptor beta chains share one sample of origin, sequenced in a study of T cells after yellow fever vaccination. TCRdb reprocessed the 5' RACE reads with MiXCR, giving one entry per CDR3 protein. The data show almost 600,000 distinct CDR3 sequences, roughly 13% seen once. Here the sequenced sample was PBMCs, taken on the day of the yellow fever booster vaccination. The receptors come from a man in his thirties or forties who received the YFV17D yellow fever vaccine.

This clonotype has more than one count but fewer than ten. The chain employs TRBV12-3 or TRBV12-4 and TRBJ2-7, with D tentatively TRBD2 (6 bases). V was cut by 1 base and J by 5 bases, with 18 bases left in between. The CDR3 consists of 16 residues. The CDR3 here is CASSLDIGRRDHEQYF. CDR3 bases: TGTGCCAGCAGTTTAGATATTGGTAGGCGGGACCACGAGCAGTACTTC.

This clonotype was picked up a small number of times. This rearrangement joins TRBV12-3 or TRBV12-4 to TRBJ1-1; a possible D gene is TRBD1 (5 bases). Trimming left V 5 bases short and J 6 bases short, with 10 bases between. The CDR3 runs to 12 residues. The CDR3 loop reads CASSLSGAEAFF. CDR3 nucleotides: TGTGCCAGCAGTCTCTCGGGGGCTGAAGCTTTCTTT.

The chain recombines TRBV18 with TRBJ2-5; D may be TRBD1 (6 bases). The V end lost 4 bases, the J end lost 5 bases, and 35 bases lay between the germline ends. In germline, CDR1 is KGHSH, CDR2 LQKENI. This CDR3 has 21 residues. The DNA of the CDR3 is TGTGCCAGCTCACACACCCGGACCACGGTTGGGCAGGGACATCGATCGGAGACCCAGTACTTC. The encoded protein is CASSHTRTTVGQGHRSETQYF.

The table lists this clonotype with a few counts. This chain joins TRBV29-1 and TRBJ2-4; 11 bases fit TRBD2. V was pared by 6 bases and J by 0 bases, with 7 bases of the junction left unmatched. Germline assignment: CDR1 SQVTM and CDR2 ANQGSEA. The CDR3 contains 16 residues. The CDR3 DNA reads as TGCAGCGTGTCTACTAGCGGGAGATTAGCCAAAAACATTCAGTACTTC. It translates to CSVSTSGRLAKNIQYF.

This clonotype was counted only a few times. The chain uses TRBV7-8 and TRBJ2-2, with D perhaps TRBD1 (5 bases). V dropped 7 bases and J dropped 6 bases, with 12 bases sitting between them. Germline lookup yields CDR1 SGHVS and CDR2 FQNEAQ. The CDR3 runs 13 residues. The CDR3 here is CASTLGVAGELFF. CDR3 nucleotide sequence: TGTGCCAGCACCCTAGGGGTAGCCGGGGAGCTGTTTTTT.

This chain links TRBV20-1 with TRBJ2-7; perhaps TRBD2 as D (6 bases). Germline lookup yields CDR1 DFQATT and CDR2 SNEGSKA (reference sequence). The CDR3 contains 16 residues. The V end lost 6 bases, the J end lost 3 bases, and 24 bases lay between the germline ends. CDR3: CSASKDAGSGSYEQYF. CDR3 nucleotide sequence: TGCAGTGCCTCCAAAGACGCCGGTAGCGGAAGCTACGAGCAGTACTTC.

In this sample, this clonotype turned up a few times. The chain links TRBV29-1 to TRBJ2-1; 8 positions agree with TRBD2. This CDR3 has 13 amino acids. Trimming took 7 bases from V and 6 from J; bases not matched to a gene: 8. CDR1 and CDR2 (germline): SQVTM, ANQGSEA. The DNA for the CDR3 is TGCAGCGCCCCCTGGACTAGCAGCAATGAGCAGTTCTTC. Its protein is CSAPWTSSNEQFF.

This clonotype was observed a few times. The chain couples TRBV24-1 to TRBJ2-3; 9 nucleotides match TRBD1. This CDR3 has 16 residues. Per the germline V gene, CDR1 is KGHDR and CDR2 is SFDVKD. With 5 bases clipped from V and 3 bases from J, the junction kept 8 bases outside the gene matches. The CDR3 DNA follows: TGTGCCACCAGTGGTAGGGGACAGGGTAAGACAGATACGCAGTATTTT. The encoded protein is CATSGRGQGKTDTQYF.

Of note for this clonotype: Given a much more abundant clone one base away, this may be a read error. This chain connects TRBV5-4 to TRBJ2-7, with D perhaps TRBD1 or TRBD2 (5 bases each). The CDR3 contains 14 residues. Trimming took 6 bases from V and 6 from J, leaving 19 bases between them. Looked up from germline, CDR1 is SGHNT and CDR2 is YYREEE (reference sequence). CDR3 sequence (DNA): TGTGCCAGCAACCTCGGGACCCTCCGGGCCGAGCAGTACTTC. It codes for CASNLGTLRAEQYF.

This chain joins TRBV27 and TRBJ2-3; TRBD2 matches at 13 bases. This CDR3 has 15 residues. Germline CDR1 and CDR2: MNHEY and SMNVEV (reference sequence). J was trimmed by 6 bases and V by 7 bases; bases with no gene match: 7. The CDR3 loop reads CASKLRTSGSDTQYF. In DNA form, the CDR3 reads TGTGCCAGCAAGCTCAGGACTAGCGGGAGTGATACGCAGTATTTT.

This clonotype appeared a few times. The V call is TRBV6-2 or TRBV6-3, the J call TRBJ2-1; 8 nucleotides match TRBD2. There are 12 residues in the CDR3. Losses at the gene ends were 0 bases for V and 15 bases for J; bases not matched to a gene: 4. The germline V gene has CDR1 MNHEY and CDR2 SVGEGT. The CDR3 spells CASSYSGTSAFF. Here the CDR3 DNA reads TGTGCCAGCAGTTACTCCGGGACTAGTGCGTTCTTC.

This clonotype appeared a few times. The chain carries TRBV20-1 and TRBJ2-2, with D possibly being TRBD2 (5 bases). There are 12 residues in the CDR3. The V end lost 6 bases, the J end lost 8 bases, and 13 bases lay between the germline ends. Germline V CDR1 and CDR2: DFQATT, SNEGSKA (reference sequence). CDR3 nucleotide sequence: TGCAGTGCCCAGGACTTCCTGGGGGAGCTGTTTTTT. Residues: CSAQDFLGELFF.

This clonotype was recorded a few times. The CDR3 here is CASTWDSAYEQYF. CDR3 coding DNA: TGTGCCAGCACCTGGGACTCCGCCTACGAGCAGTACTTC. The chain has TRBV7-8 and TRBJ2-7; possible D gene TRBD2, 6 bases. Trimming removed 7 bases from V and 2 bases from J, with 12 bases in between. This CDR3 region has 13 residues. Germline V CDR1 and CDR2: SGHVS, FQNEAQ.

Turning to this clonotype: The limits of the CDR3 on the DNA are not certain, so only TCRdb's listed CDR3 is given. The genes are TRBV7-6 and TRBJ2-7; the table's D call, TRBD1, has no DNA check behind it. The CDR3 numbers 14 amino acids, ends counted. Germline values: CDR1 SGHVS, CDR2 FNYEAQ. Here the CDR3 reads CASSFGPGGSEQYF.

The chain joins TRBV27 to TRBJ2-7; 15 nucleotides align to TRBD2. Germline CDR1 is MNHEY and CDR2 is SMNVEV (reference sequence). The CDR3 has 23 amino acids. Trimming at V came to 3 bases and at J to 5 bases, leaving 26 bases not matched to a gene. In nucleotides, the CDR3 is TGTGCCAGCAGTTTTGAGGTCGGGCAGGGGGGACTAGCGGGAGGTTTTACAGAGGACGAGCAGTACTTC. Its translation is CASSFEVGQGGLAGGFTEDEQYF.

This clonotype turned up a few times. The V gene is TRBV5-6, the J gene TRBJ2-7, with 10 bases identical to TRBD2. The CDR3 length is 15 residues. Trimming at V came to 4 bases and at J to 0 bases, leaving 4 bases not matched to a gene. Germline lookup yields CDR1 SGHDT and CDR2 YYEEEE. The CDR3, as DNA: TGTGCCAGCAGCCCCCCTAGCGGGAGCTCCTACGAGCAGTACTTC. Amino acids: CASSPPSGSSYEQYF. The whole variable domain, filled in from reference TRBV5-6 and TRBJ2-7, reads DAGVTQSPTHLIKTRGQQVTLRCSPKSGHDTVSWYQQALGQGPQFIFQYYEEEERQRGNFPDRFSGHQFPNYSSELNVNALLLGDSALYLCASSPPSGSSYEQYFGPGTRLTVT.

V is TRBV7-6 and J is TRBJ2-3; unclear D gene. V gave up 5 bases and J gave up 2 bases, with 8 bases separating them. Germline lookup yields CDR1 SGHVS and CDR2 FNYEAQ. This CDR3 comprises 13 residues. This CDR3 reads CASSPSFTDTQYF. CDR3 DNA sequence: TGTGCCAGCAGCCCCTCGTTCACAGATACGCAGTATTTT.

V gene TRBV6-5 combines with J gene TRBJ2-1; D is possibly TRBD2 (5 bases). CDR3 length equals 16 residues. The V gene's germline CDR1 is MNHEY and CDR2 SVGAGI. V shed 1 base and J shed 5 bases, with 15 bases lying between them. The CDR3: CASSYWTPVSDNEQFF. The CDR3 DNA reads TGTGCCAGCAGTTACTGGACTCCGGTTTCCGACAATGAGCAGTTCTTC.

The chain uses TRBV20-1 and TRBJ2-7; 9 bases are shared with TRBD1. This CDR3 has 13 residues. Germline CDR1 DFQATT, CDR2 SNEGSKA (reference sequence). Trimming at V came to 6 bases and at J to 3 bases, leaving 6 bases not matched to a gene. This chain's CDR3 is CSASGTGFYEQYF. The CDR3 DNA reads TGCAGTGCCTCCGGGACAGGGTTCTACGAGCAGTACTTC.

This clonotype has just a few counts. The V gene is TRBV4-2, the J gene TRBJ2-1, with 10 bases that match TRBD2. This CDR3 contains 18 residues. V shed 2 bases, J shed 7 bases, and the junction held 14 bases outside the gene matches. Germline lookup yields CDR1 LGHNA and CDR2 YNFKEQ. The CDR3 sequence is CASSQKVGIAGGGNEQFF. In DNA, the CDR3 is TGTGCCAGCAGCCAAAAAGTGGGGATAGCGGGAGGAGGTAATGAGCAGTTCTTC.

This clonotype was seen a handful of times. The CDR3 sequence: CSARDSGRLSYEQYF. CDR3 bases: TGCAGTGCTAGGGATAGCGGGAGACTTTCCTACGAGCAGTACTTC. V gene TRBV20-1 combines with J gene TRBJ2-7; 9 positions match TRBD2. Germline-derived CDR1 and CDR2 are DFQATT and SNEGSKA (reference sequence). Trimming at V came to 3 bases and at J to 1 base, leaving 7 bases not matched to a gene. The CDR3 is 15 residues long.

The gene calls are TRBV7-9 and TRBJ2-2, with 7 bases fitting TRBD2. The CDR3 runs to 17 residues. CDR1 and CDR2 from the germline V gene are SEHNR and FQNEAQ (reference sequence). The junction had 13 bases not matched to a gene; V was cut back by 7 bases and J by 2 bases. CDR3: CASNSPVREINTGELFF. The CDR3 bases are TGTGCCAGCAATTCTCCTGTGCGGGAGATAAACACCGGGGAGCTGTTTTTT. Full variable domain (rest looked up from reference TRBV7-9 and TRBJ2-2): DTGVSQNPRHKITKRGQNVTFRCDPISEHNRLYWYRQTLGQGPEFLTYFQNEAQLEKSRLLSDRFSAERPKGSFSTLEIQRTEQGDSAMYLCASNSPVREINTGELFFGEGSRLTVL.

This clonotype occurred a few times. The chain joins TRBV6-1 to TRBJ1-2; 9 nucleotides agree with TRBD1. The junction had 8 bases not matched to a gene; V was cut back by 7 bases and J by 5 bases. The length of the CDR3 is 14 residues. Germline lookup yields CDR1 MNHNS and CDR2 SASEGT. The CDR3 region is CASKVTGGDYGYTF. CDR3 DNA: TGTGCCAGCAAGGTCACAGGGGGCGATTATGGCTACACCTTC.

This clonotype was seen more than once but under ten times. The chain joins TRBV12-3 or TRBV12-4 to TRBJ1-6; no clear D. Trimming removed 5 bases at V and 7 bases at J, with 12 bases between. This CDR3 contains 14 residues. The CDR3 coding sequence is TGTGCCAGCAGTGGACGACCTGGCAATTCACCCCTCCACTTT. Translating gives CASSGRPGNSPLHF.

The V call is TRBV10-2, the J call TRBJ2-5; maybe TRBD2 (5 bases). The CDR3 runs 15 residues. The germline V gene encodes CDR1 WSHSY and CDR2 SAAADI. The ends were cut back, 4 bases at V and 5 bases at J, with 17 bases in the middle. As DNA, the CDR3 is TGCGCCAGCAGTGCCCCGGGGTTTAGCAAGGAGACCCAGTACTTC. Translating gives CASSAPGFSKETQYF.

The CDR3 nucleotides read TGTGCCAGCAGCCAGGACAGGGGGGCATCTGAAGCTTTCTTT. Protein: CASSQDRGASEAFF. The chain has TRBV7-6 and TRBJ1-1, with 10 bases aligning to TRBD1. Trimming took 5 bases from V and 6 from J; bases not matched to a gene: 6. Germline lookup yields CDR1 SGHVS and CDR2 FNYEAQ. CDR3 length: 14 amino acids.

This clonotype was counted only a few times. The chain uses TRBV4-3 and TRBJ1-2, with TRBD1 matching 7 bases. The germline CDR1 and CDR2 sequences are LGHNA and YSLEER. The V and J ends lost 0 bases and 4 bases, in that order; junction bases with no gene match: 5. The CDR3 runs to 15 residues. The CDR3 loop is CASSQDGTEFYGYTF. The CDR3 bases are TGCGCCAGCAGCCAAGATGGGACAGAGTTCTATGGCTACACCTTC.

In this sample, this clonotype turned up a few times. The CDR3 region is CATSLAGTSGRALLNEQFF. The DNA of the CDR3 is TGTGCCACCAGTCTCGCCGGGACTAGCGGGAGGGCCCTCTTAAATGAGCAGTTCTTC. This sequence joins TRBV15 and TRBJ2-1; 16 bases fit TRBD2. This CDR3 has 19 amino acids. With 6 bases clipped from V and 7 bases from J, the junction kept 15 bases outside the gene matches. CDR1 LNHNV and CDR2 YYDKDF come from the germline V gene (reference sequence).

V usage is TRBV20-1 and J usage is TRBJ2-5; tentatively, D is TRBD1 or TRBD2 (5 bases each). The ends were cut back, 8 bases at V and 6 bases at J, with 16 bases in the middle. The CDR3 loop spans 12 amino acids. Looked up from germline, CDR1 is DFQATT and CDR2 is SNEGSKA (reference sequence). The CDR3 DNA sequence: TGCAGTCCCGAGGGGATCGGGAAGACCCAGTACTTC. It specifies CSPEGIGKTQYF.